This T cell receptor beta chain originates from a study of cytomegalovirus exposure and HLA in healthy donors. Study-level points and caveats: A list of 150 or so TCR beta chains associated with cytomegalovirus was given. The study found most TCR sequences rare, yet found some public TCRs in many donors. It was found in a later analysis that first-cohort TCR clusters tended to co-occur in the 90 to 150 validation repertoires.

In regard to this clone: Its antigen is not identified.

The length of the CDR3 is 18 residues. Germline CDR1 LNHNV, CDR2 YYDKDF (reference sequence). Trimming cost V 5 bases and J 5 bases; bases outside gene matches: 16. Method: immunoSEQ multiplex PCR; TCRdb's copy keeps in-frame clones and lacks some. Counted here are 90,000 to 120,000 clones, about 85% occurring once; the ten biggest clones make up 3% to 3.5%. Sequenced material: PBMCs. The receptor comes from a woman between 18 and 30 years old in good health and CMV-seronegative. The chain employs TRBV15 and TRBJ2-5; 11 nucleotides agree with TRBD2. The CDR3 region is CATSADPSGGRARETQYF. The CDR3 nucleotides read TGTGCCACCAGCGCCGATCCTAGCGGGGGGCGGGCCAGGGAGACCCAGTACTTC.